Listed below are T cell receptor beta chains from one sample, sequenced in a study of shared clonotypes between healthy human individuals. TCRdb keeps only in-frame clones here, not all; method: immunoSEQ multiplex PCR. The table has over 2 million clones, about 95% seen once. Sequencing was carried out using naive CD8+ T cells sorted from blood. The receptors originated from a man younger than 35 in good health. Both conserved end residues are part of each CDR3. D genes are given only for firm matches. Some rows mark clone size as missing; the rest say once, few, many or name a class of expanded clone.

>.|TRBJ1-1|.|TRBV10-2
TGCGCCAGCAGTGTAGGATTACTCACTGAAGCTTTCTTT
CASSVGLLTEAFF
>.|TRBJ2-1|few|TRBV18
TGTGCCAGCTCACCAGCGGACGGAGTCTACAATGAGCAGTTCTTC
CASSPADGVYNEQFF
>.|TRBJ2-7|.|TRBV4-3
TGCGCCAGCAGCCAAGAACTTGCCTACCTCTACGAGCAGTACTTC
CASSQELAYLYEQYF
>TRBD1|TRBJ2-7|few|TRBV7-2
TGTGCCAGCAGCTTTGGCACAGGGGGCTACGAGCAGTACTTC
CASSFGTGGYEQYF
>TRBD2|TRBJ2-3|.|TRBV7-9
TGTGCCAGCAGCGCGACTAGCGGGGTCACAGATACGCAGTATTTT
CASSATSGVTDTQYF
>.|TRBJ2-7|.|TRBV4-3
TGCGCCAGCAGCCAAGTTCAGAACTACGAGCAGTACTTC
CASSQVQNYEQYF
>TRBD1|TRBJ2-7|.|TRBV15
TGTGCCACCAGCAGAGTCAGGGGGCAGAGCTCCTACGAGCAGTACTTC
CATSRVRGQSSYEQYF
>TRBD1|TRBJ2-7|.|TRBV5-6
TGTGCCAGCAGCTTGGAGGGGGCCGAGGAGCAGTACTTC
CASSLEGAEEQYF
>.|TRBJ1-2|.|TRBV7-2
TGTGCCAGCAGCTTATGGCCCTATGGCTACACCTTC
CASSLWPYGYTF
>.|TRBJ2-7|.|TRBV4-1
TGCGCCAGCAGCCAGGACAAGGAAGTTTTTTACGAGCAGTACTTC
CASSQDKEVFYEQYF
>.|TRBJ1-6|.|TRBV2
TGTGCCAGCAGTCGACCCGGACATGGGGAGCATAATTCACCCCTCCACTTT
CASSRPGHGEHNSPLHF
>.|TRBJ2-1|once|TRBV25-1
TGTGCCAGCAGTGGAGGGTGGGGGACCGAGCAGTTCTTC
CASSGGWGTEQFF
>.|TRBJ1-3|few|TRBV19
TGTGCCACCAGGACGGGAAACACCATATATTTT
CATRTGNTIYF
>TRBD2|TRBJ2-7|once|TRBV7-8
TGTGCCAGCAGCGCATCGACTAGCGGGAGGTGGGGTGGCTACGAGCAGTACTTC
CASSASTSGRWGGYEQYF
>.|TRBJ1-5|.|TRBV2
TGTGCCAGCAGTCCAGGACAGTTCAGCAATCAGCCCCAGCATTTT
CASSPGQFSNQPQHF
>TRBD1|TRBJ1-1|.|TRBV9
TGTGCCAGCAGCGCCCTTGACAGGGGGGCTCTTGGTGAAGCTTTCTTT
CASSALDRGALGEAFF
>.|TRBJ2-6|.|TRBV6-6
TGTGCCAGCAGTTATCCCTATGCTGGGGCCAACGTCCTGACTTTC
CASSYPYAGANVLTF
>.|TRBJ2-2|.|TRBV29-1
TGCAGCGTTCTGCGCACCGGGGAGCTGTTTTTT
CSVLRTGELFF
>TRBD2|TRBJ2-7|.|TRBV7-8
TGTGCCAGCAGCCAAGGGACTAGCGGGAGAGGCGAGCAGTACTTC
CASSQGTSGRGEQYF
>TRBD1|TRBJ2-7|.|TRBV2
TGTGCCAGCATCCAGACCCCGGGACAGGGTAACGAGCAGTACTTC
CASIQTPGQGNEQYF
>TRBD1|TRBJ2-3|.|TRBV7-9
TGTGCCAGCAGCAAAATACAGGGGCCTACAGATACGCAGTATTTT
CASSKIQGPTDTQYF
>.|TRBJ2-3|.|TRBV6-6
TGTGCCAGCAGTTACGTGGGGGGTCCGGATACGCAGTATTTT
CASSYVGGPDTQYF
>TRBD2|TRBJ2-7|.|TRBV4-3
TGCGCCAGCAGCTTTGGACTAGCCTACGAGCAGTACTTC
CASSFGLAYEQYF
>.|TRBJ2-3|.|TRBV5-5
TGTGCCAGCAGCCGATCGCAGTTCACAGATACGCAGTATTTT
CASSRSQFTDTQYF
>.|TRBJ2-2|.|TRBV5-6
TGTGCCAGCAGCTTGGATGGAGGGACGAACACCGGGGAGCTGTTTTTT
CASSLDGGTNTGELFF
>.|TRBJ1-2|.|TRBV25-1
TGTGCCAGCAGTGAGTCAGGGACATCCAACTATGGCTACACCTTC
CASSESGTSNYGYTF
>.|TRBJ2-5|.|TRBV28
TGTGCCAGCAGTTCCGGGACGTTGCAAGAGACCCAGTACTTC
CASSSGTLQETQYF
>.|TRBJ1-2|few|TRBV6-6
TGTGCCAGCAGTTACTCGGCCATGGCGAATGGCTACACCTTC
CASSYSAMANGYTF
>TRBD2|TRBJ2-3|once|TRBV28
TGTGCCAGCAGTTTTCCCTCTAGCGGGGGGGCCACAGATACGCAGTATTTT
CASSFPSSGGATDTQYF
>.|TRBJ2-1|.|TRBV10-1
TGCGCCAGCAGTGAGTCGGTGGGACCAGACAATGAGCAGTTCTTC
CASSESVGPDNEQFF
>.|TRBJ2-7|.|TRBV27
TGTGCCAGCAGTGAGGGCTTCTCCTACGAGCAGTACTTC
CASSEGFSYEQYF
>TRBD2|TRBJ2-1|.|TRBV4-1
TGCGCCAGCAGCCTGAGGACTAGCGGGAGGGACAATGAGCAGTTCTTC
CASSLRTSGRDNEQFF
>TRBD2|TRBJ2-7|.|TRBV5-6
TGTGCCAGCAGTGGGGTGGGAGGGCCCTACGAGCAGTACTTC
CASSGVGGPYEQYF
>.|TRBJ1-5|.|TRBV28
TGTGCCAGCGCAGACCCGGCGGATAATAGCAATCAGCCCCAGCATTTT
CASADPADNSNQPQHF
>.|TRBJ1-2|.|TRBV6-5
TGTGCCAGCAGTTACTCGCCCGGGACCGATGGCTACACCTTC
CASSYSPGTDGYTF
>.|TRBJ2-7|once|TRBV6-5
TGTGCCAGCAGTCCCTACGGGGGCTACGAGCAGTACTTC
CASSPYGGYEQYF
>.|TRBJ2-1|.|TRBV7-6
TGTGCCAGCAGCTTAGCGGGGGGGCCGTACAATGAGCAGTTCTTC
CASSLAGGPYNEQFF
>.|TRBJ2-7|.|TRBV11-2
TGTGCCAGCAGCTTCCCTCAAGGAGGCTCTAACGAGCAGTACTTC
CASSFPQGGSNEQYF
>.|TRBJ1-5|.|TRBV4-1
TGCGCCAGCAGCCAAGTAGGAGGTCAGGGGAATCAGCCCCAGCATTTT
CASSQVGGQGNQPQHF
>.|TRBJ2-3|once|TRBV28
TGTGCCAGCAGTTTTCGGATGAGAGATACGCAGTATTTT
CASSFRMRDTQYF
>.|TRBJ1-1|.|TRBV7-9
TGTGCCAGCAGCTTAGTTGTCTCGGGCACTGAAGCTTTCTTT
CASSLVVSGTEAFF
>.|TRBJ2-7|.|TRBV30
TGTGCCTGGGAAGGTAGCAACGAGCAGTACTTC
CAWEGSNEQYF
>.|TRBJ2-5|.|TRBV28
TGTGCCAGCAGTTTTCGGGCTCGGGGTTACCAAGAGACCCAGTACTTC
CASSFRARGYQETQYF
>TRBD1|TRBJ2-7|.|TRBV6-5
TGTGCCAGCAGTTACAGGGGGCCCTCCTACGAGCAGTACTTC
CASSYRGPSYEQYF
>.|TRBJ1-2|.|TRBV13
TGTGCCAGCAGCTTATCTGGGACCCTCTATAGCTACACCTTC
CASSLSGTLYSYTF
>.|TRBJ1-2|few|TRBV4-1
TGCGCCAGCAGCCCCGGGACATCCCTACTCTATGGCTACACCTTC
CASSPGTSLLYGYTF
>.|TRBJ2-2|.|TRBV6-5
TGTGCCAGCAGTGAAGCCGGGGAGCTGTTTTTT
CASSEAGELFF
>TRBD1|TRBJ2-7|.|TRBV4-3
TGCGCCAGCAGCCAAGGACAGGGTGCCTACGAGCAGTACTTC
CASSQGQGAYEQYF
>.|TRBJ1-1|.|TRBV4-2
TGTGCCAGCAGCCAAGGTGGGGCCCCGACCGAAGCTTTCTTT
CASSQGGAPTEAFF